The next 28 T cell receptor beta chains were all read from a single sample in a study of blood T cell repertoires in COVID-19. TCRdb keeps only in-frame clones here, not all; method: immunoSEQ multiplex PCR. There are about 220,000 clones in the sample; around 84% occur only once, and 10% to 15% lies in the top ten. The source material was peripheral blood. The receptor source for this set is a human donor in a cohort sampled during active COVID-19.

DNA for the CDR3: TGTGCCAGCAGCCTGACGGGACTAGCGGATAATGAGCAGTTCTTC. This translates into CASSLTGLADNEQFF. The V and J genes are TRBV3-1 (or the pseudogene TRBV3-2) and TRBJ2-1; 11 bases align to TRBD2. Germline CDR1 LGHDT, CDR2 YNNKEL (reference sequence). There are 15 residues in the CDR3. After removal of 4 bases from V and 7 bases from J, the junction contained 6 bases not matched to a gene.

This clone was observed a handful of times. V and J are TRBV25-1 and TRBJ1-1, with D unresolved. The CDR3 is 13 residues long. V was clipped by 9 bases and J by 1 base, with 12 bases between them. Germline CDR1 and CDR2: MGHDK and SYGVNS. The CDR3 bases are TGTGCCAGTACCTCGTGGAGGAACACTGAAGCTTTCTTT. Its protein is CASTSWRNTEAFF.

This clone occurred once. The CDR3, as DNA: TGTGCCAGCAGAGAGCCGGGACAGGGACACAATGAGCAGTTCTTC. It encodes CASREPGQGHNEQFF. This rearrangement joins TRBV2 to TRBJ2-1; 9 nucleotides line up with TRBD1. The CDR3 runs 15 residues. V lost 6 bases and J lost 5; bases outside the gene matches: 8. Germline V gives CDR1 SNHLY, CDR2 FYNNEI.

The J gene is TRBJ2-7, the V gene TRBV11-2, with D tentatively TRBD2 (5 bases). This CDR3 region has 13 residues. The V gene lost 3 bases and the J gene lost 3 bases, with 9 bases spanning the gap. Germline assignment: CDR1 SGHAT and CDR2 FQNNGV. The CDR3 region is CASSFTEDYEQYF. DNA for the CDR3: TGTGCCAGCAGCTTTACGGAGGACTACGAGCAGTACTTC.

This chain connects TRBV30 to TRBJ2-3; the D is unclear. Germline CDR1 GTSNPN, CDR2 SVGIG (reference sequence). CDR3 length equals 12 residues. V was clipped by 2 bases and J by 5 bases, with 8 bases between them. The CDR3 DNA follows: TGTGCCTGGAGTACGGCAGGAGATACGCAGTATTTT. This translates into CAWSTAGDTQYF.

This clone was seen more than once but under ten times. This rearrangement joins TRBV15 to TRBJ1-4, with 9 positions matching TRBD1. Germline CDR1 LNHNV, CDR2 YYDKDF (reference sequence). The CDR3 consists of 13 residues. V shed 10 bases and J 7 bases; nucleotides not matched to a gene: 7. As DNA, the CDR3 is TGTGCCAGCCAGACAGGGGGAAGTGAAAAACTGTTTTTT. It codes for CASQTGGSEKLFF.

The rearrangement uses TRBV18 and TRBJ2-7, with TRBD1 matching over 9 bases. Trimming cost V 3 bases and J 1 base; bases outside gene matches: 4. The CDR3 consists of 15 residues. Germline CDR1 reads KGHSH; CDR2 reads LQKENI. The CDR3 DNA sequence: TGTGCCAGCTCACCCGGACAGGGGCCATCCTACGAGCAGTACTTC. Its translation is CASSPGQGPSYEQYF.

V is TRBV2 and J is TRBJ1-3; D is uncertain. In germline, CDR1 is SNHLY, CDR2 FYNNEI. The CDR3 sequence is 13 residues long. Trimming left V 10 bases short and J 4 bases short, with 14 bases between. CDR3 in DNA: TGTGCCAACCTCTTCCCAGGAGGAAACACCATATATTTT. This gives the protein CANLFPGGNTIYF.

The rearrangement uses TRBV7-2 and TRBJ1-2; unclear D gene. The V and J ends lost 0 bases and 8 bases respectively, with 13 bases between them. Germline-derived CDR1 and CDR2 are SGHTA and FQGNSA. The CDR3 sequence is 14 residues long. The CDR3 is CASSLASAERGYTF. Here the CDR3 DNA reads TGTGCCAGCAGCTTAGCGTCGGCTGAGAGGGGCTACACCTTC.

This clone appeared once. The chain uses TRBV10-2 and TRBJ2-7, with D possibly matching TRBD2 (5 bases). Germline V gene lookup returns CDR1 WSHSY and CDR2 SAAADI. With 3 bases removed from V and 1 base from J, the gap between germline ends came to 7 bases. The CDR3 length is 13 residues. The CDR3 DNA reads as TGCGCCAGCAGTGAAGGACTTTCCTACGAGCAGTACTTC. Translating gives CASSEGLSYEQYF.

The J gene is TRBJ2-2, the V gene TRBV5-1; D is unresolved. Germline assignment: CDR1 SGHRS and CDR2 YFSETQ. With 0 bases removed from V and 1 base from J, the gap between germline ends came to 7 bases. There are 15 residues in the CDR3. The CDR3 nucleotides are TGCGCCAGCAGCTTGGGAGGTATGAACACCGGGGAGCTGTTTTTT. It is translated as CASSLGGMNTGELFF.

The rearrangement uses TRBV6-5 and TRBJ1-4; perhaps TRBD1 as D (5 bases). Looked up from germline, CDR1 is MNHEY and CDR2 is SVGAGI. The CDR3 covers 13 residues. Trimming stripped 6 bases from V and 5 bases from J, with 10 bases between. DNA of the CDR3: TGTGCCAGCAGCAGGGTTAAGAATGAAAAACTGTTTTTT. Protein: CASSRVKNEKLFF.

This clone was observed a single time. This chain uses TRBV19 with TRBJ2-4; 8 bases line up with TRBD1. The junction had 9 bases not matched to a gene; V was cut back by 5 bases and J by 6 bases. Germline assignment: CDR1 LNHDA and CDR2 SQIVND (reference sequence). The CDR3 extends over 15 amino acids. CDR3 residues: CASSPGGIWGNIQYF. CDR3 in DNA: TGTGCCAGTAGTCCAGGGGGCATTTGGGGAAACATTCAGTACTTC.

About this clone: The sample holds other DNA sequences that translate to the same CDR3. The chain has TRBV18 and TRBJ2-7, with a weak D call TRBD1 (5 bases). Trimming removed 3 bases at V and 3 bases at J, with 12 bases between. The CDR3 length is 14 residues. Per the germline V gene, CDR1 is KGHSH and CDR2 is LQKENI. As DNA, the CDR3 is TGTGCCAGCTCACCGCAAGGGGTCCGCTACGAGCAGTACTTC. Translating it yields CASSPQGVRYEQYF.

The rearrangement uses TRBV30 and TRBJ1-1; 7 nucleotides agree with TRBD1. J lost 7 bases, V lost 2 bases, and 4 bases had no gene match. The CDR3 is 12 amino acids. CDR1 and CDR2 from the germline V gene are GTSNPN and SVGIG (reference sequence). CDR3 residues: CAWSYRDSEAFF. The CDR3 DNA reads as TGTGCCTGGAGTTACCGGGACAGTGAAGCTTTCTTT.

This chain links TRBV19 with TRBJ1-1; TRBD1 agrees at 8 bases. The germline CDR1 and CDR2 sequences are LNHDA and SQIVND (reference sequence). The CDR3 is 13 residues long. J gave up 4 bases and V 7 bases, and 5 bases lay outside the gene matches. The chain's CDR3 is CASINRGTTEAFF. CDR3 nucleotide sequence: TGTGCCAGTATTAACAGGGGGACCACTGAAGCTTTCTTT.

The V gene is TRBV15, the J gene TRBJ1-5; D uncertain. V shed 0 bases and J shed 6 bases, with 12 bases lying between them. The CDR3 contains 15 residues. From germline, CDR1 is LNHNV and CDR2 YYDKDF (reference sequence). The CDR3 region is CATSRDLQRGQPQHF. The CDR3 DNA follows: TGTGCCACCAGCAGAGATCTTCAGAGAGGTCAGCCCCAGCATTTT. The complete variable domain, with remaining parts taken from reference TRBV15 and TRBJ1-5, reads DAMVIQNPRYQVTQFGKPVTLSCSQTLNHNVMYWYQQKSSQAPKLLFHYYDKDFNNEADTPDNFQSRRPNTSFCFLDIRSPGLGDTAMYLCATSRDLQRGQPQHFGDGTRLSIL.

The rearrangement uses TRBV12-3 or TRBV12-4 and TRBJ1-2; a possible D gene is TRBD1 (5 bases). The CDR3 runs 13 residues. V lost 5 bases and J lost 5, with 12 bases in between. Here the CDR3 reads CASSSTGEYGYTF. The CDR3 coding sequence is TGTGCCAGCAGTAGCACGGGGGAGTATGGCTACACCTTC.

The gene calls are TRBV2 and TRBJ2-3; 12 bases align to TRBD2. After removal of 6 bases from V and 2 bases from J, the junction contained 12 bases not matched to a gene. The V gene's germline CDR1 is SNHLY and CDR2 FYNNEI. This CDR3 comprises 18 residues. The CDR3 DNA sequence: TGTGCCAGCAGCAGAGGGCTAGCGGGGGGGCGACTCACAGATACGCAGTATTTT. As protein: CASSRGLAGGRLTDTQYF.

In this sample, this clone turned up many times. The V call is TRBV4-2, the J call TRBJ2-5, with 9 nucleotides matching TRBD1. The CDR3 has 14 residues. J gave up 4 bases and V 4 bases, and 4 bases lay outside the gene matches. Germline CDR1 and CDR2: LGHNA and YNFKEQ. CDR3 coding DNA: TGTGCCAGCAGCCGGGACAGGGAAGTAGAGACCCAGTACTTC. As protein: CASSRDREVETQYF.

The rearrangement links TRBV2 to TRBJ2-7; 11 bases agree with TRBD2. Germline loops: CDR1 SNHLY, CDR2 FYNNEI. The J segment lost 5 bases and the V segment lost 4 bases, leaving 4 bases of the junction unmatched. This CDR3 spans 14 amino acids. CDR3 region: CASSATSGRDEQYF. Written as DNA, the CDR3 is TGTGCCAGCAGTGCAACTAGCGGGAGAGACGAGCAGTACTTC.

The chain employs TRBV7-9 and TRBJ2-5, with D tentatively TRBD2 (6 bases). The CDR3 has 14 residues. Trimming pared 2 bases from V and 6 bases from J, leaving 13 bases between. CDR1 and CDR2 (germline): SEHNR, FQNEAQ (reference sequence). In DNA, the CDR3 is TGTGCCAGCAGCTTAAGCCCCAGCGGGCAGACCCAGTACTTC. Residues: CASSLSPSGQTQYF. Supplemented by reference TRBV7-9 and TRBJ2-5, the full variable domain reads DTGVSQNPRHKITKRGQNVTFRCDPISEHNRLYWYRQTLGQGPEFLTYFQNEAQLEKSRLLSDRFSAERPKGSFSTLEIQRTEQGDSAMYLCASSLSPSGQTQYFGPGTRLLVL.

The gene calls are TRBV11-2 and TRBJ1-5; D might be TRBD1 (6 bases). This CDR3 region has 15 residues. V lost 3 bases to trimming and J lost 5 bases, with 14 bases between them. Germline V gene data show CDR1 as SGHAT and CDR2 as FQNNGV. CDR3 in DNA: TGTGCCAGCAGCTTTTCGGGTGAGGGGGATCAGCCCCAGCATTTT. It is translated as CASSFSGEGDQPQHF.

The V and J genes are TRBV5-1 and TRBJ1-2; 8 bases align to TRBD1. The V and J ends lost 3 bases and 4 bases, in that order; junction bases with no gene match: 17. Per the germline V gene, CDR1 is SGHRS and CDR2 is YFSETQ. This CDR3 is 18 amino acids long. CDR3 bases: TGCGCCAGCAGCTCCTCACCGGTCAGGGGGCCTCAAATCTATGGCTACACCTTC. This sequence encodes CASSSSPVRGPQIYGYTF.

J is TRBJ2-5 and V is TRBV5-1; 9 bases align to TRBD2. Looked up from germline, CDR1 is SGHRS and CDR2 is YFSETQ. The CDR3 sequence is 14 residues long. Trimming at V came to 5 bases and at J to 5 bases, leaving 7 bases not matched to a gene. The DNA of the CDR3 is TGCGCCAGCAGGACTAGCGGAGCGGGGGAGACCCAGTACTTC. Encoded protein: CASRTSGAGETQYF.

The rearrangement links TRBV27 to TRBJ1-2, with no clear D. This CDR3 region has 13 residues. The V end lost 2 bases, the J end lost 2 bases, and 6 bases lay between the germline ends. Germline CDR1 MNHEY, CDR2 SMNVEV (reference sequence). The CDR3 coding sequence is TGTGCCAGCAGTTTAAGGCGGAACTATGGCTACACCTTC. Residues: CASSLRRNYGYTF.

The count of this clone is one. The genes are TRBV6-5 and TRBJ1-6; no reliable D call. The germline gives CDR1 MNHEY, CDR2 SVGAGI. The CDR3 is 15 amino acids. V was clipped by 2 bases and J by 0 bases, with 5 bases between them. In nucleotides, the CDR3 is TGTGCCAGCAGTTACACTAGCTCCTATAATTCACCCCTCCACTTT. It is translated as CASSYTSSYNSPLHF.

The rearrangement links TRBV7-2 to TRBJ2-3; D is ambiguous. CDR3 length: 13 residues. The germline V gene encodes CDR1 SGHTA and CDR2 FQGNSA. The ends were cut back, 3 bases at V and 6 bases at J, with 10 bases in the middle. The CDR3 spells CASSLKTRDTQYF. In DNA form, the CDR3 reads TGTGCCAGCAGCTTGAAAACGCGGGATACGCAGTATTTT.